This TCR beta chain was identified during a study of vaccination and CD4 T cells after COVID-19. Trimming stripped 4 bases from V and 3 bases from J, with 13 bases between. Germline loops: CDR1 SGHAT, CDR2 FQNNGV. The CDR3 is made up of 15 amino acids. Turning to this clonotype: The target antigen is unknown.

Cultured CD4+ T-cell DNA underwent Oncomine TCR Beta short-read sequencing. MiXCR, applied by TCRdb to the PCR reads, yields one record per CDR3 protein. The sample has some 10,000 distinct CDR3 sequences; approximately 48% are singletons. Documented treatment: roughly 10-day PBMC culture with coronavirus spike peptide pools or control peptides (ViraFEST assay). Sequencing was done on a sample of CD4+ T cells from blood, cultured in vitro. The chain combines TRBV11-2 with TRBJ1-3; D might be TRBD1 (6 bases). The TCR comes from a human donor who had recovered from COVID-19. CDR3 in DNA: TGTGCCAGCAGCTCAAGCCGGGGGCATGGAAACACCATATATTTT. Translating gives CASSSSRGHGNTIYF.